The sequence of this TCR beta chain was determined in a study of T cells in Graves' hyperthyroidism and ophthalmopathy (dated 2019 in TCRdb). About the full investigation: Peripheral blood samples were taken at the time of initial diagnosis, prior to any treatment. TCR V-J signatures able to tell the groups apart were searched for in a discovery cohort of about a hundred patients, of whom around 42 had Graves' ophthalmopathy and roughly 59 had stable Graves' hyperthyroidism. The study also compared thyroid tissue and blood T-cell repertoires from five or six Graves' hyperthyroidism patients. The paper describes TCR Vbeta CDR3 sequencing of 135 peripheral blood samples, made up of 43 ophthalmopathy patients, around 78 hyperthyroidism patients and 17 progressor patients. An independent validation cohort of under 20 hyperthyroidism patients and more than 15 patients who later progressed to ophthalmopathy tested prospective prediction of ophthalmopathy. The 100 discovery patients were randomly divided into training and test sets at a 7:3 ratio. Following sampling, methimazole starting at 30 mg daily was given to hyperthyroidism patients, and high-dose intravenous methylprednisolone was given to ophthalmopathy patients.

Overall results and qualifications from the work: No statistical method was used to fix the sample size in advance, and group allocation was not hidden from the investigators. In validation, progression to ophthalmopathy was predicted by the model with roughly 69% sensitivity and 72% to 80% specificity, a median of approximately 6.5 months before onset. In cross-validation, a model built on a 13 V-J signature told ophthalmopathy apart from stable hyperthyroidism with 85% to 90% sensitivity and around 84% specificity, and in testing the same model reached 80%/75%. Blood samples also contained most of the expanded thyroid clonotypes (frequency above 0.001), which suggests that blood repertoires may reflect thyroid immune responses.

There are 16 amino acids in the CDR3, from cysteine to phenylalanine inclusive. Solely the CDR3 DNA is kept, with 48 bases framed from the first base. V and J are truncated by 0 bases and 4 bases respectively, leaving an intervening sequence of 16 bases. The germline V gene provides CDR1 SGHRS and CDR2 YFSETQ. The TCR beta CDR3 regions were amplified from RNA transcripts. A first-round RT-PCR of the TCR CDR3 used the HTBI primer set with the Qiagen OneStep RT-PCR kit. The libraries were constructed in a second round of multiplex PCR and then size-selected and purified. Libraries were sequenced paired-end with 100 bp reads on an Illumina HiSeq2000. Per the source publication's procedure: SOAPnuke was used to process the raw data, throwing out any read that contained adapters or uncalled bases, had a mean Phred below 15, or lacked an exact constant-primer or identifier match. COPE v1.2.5 was used to merge the high-quality paired reads, and each unique nucleotide sequence was defined as a clonotype. MiTCR v1.1 was used to align the clonotypes against IMGT TRBV, TRBD and TRBJ reference segments. Only V-J combinations with frequency above 0.0001, covering 99% to 99.2% of repertoires, were analysed. The TCS score was defined as the ratio of F50 (clonal expansion) to E x V (chaos), calculated using BLOSUM62-based TCRdist between CDR3 peptides within each V-J. Welch's t-statistics and random forest reduced roughly 500 V-J features to fewer than 15, which were used in a naive Bayes classifier (R e1071). TCRdb reanalyzed the raw reads on its own, using fastp at Q25 for trimming and MiXCR for clone calling, and kept in-frame beta chains. Records with the same CDR3 protein are collapsed into one entry carrying the most frequent genes and DNA. These V and J calls derive from TCRdb rather than the authors' analysis. This sample has approximately 370,000 distinct CDR3 sequences in its table, and roughly 15% of those were observed once. About a third of the sample is taken by the ten largest.

Ten or more counts support this clonotype. Its antigen remains unidentified. Base qualities are not at hand, and no much larger clone is one base apart. Hyperthyroidism patients were aged 18 to 65 years and newly diagnosed, with disease duration of less than 2 months. Exclusion was applied to patients with uncontrolled infections, other autoimmune diseases, pregnancy or lactation. Clinical symptoms, serum thyroxine and TRAb, thyroid ultrasound, and orbital computed tomography formed the basis for the diagnoses. Blood from progressor patients was collected at the time of first diagnosis with hyperthyroidism, before any ophthalmopathy symptoms had appeared. Ficoll-Paque density gradient centrifugation was used to isolate PBMCs from under 11 ml of fresh peripheral blood. Progressor patients were defined as those initially diagnosed with Graves' hyperthyroidism in whom ophthalmopathy developed during follow-up. Total RNA was extracted using Trizol reagent, and RNA quality was assessed on an Agilent 2100 Bioanalyzer.

What was sequenced was blood. The receptor comes from a woman aged 25 to 39 with Graves' hyperthyroidism that later progressed to Graves' ophthalmopathy. The sequence joins TRBV5-1 to TRBJ1-1, with a tentative D gene TRBD1 over 5 matching bases. The DNA reads TGCGCCAGCAGCTTGGAGGCAGGGTTCTTGGCCACTGAAGCTTTCTTT. Its amino acids are CASSLEAGFLATEAFF.